This T cell receptor beta chain came from a study of blood T cell repertoires in COVID-19. Authors' analysis steps: It was from reference gene primer amplification that nucleated cell counts were estimated. The table came from immunoSEQ multiplex PCR; TCRdb's copy has only in-frame clones and leaves some out. V and J calls and clone size come straight from that table; D and trimming were deduced from the DNA. The sample contains around 260,000 clones, roughly 90% of which appear only once. The TCR was taken from a woman between 40 and 55 years old who had recovered from COVID-19. The sample comprised peripheral blood.

The CDR3 coding sequence is TGTGCCTGGGGATGGGCGTCTAATGAAAAACTGTTTTTT. It codes for CAWGWASNEKLFF. This chain links TRBV30 with TRBJ1-4; D is ambiguous. Trimming took 5 bases from V and 3 from J, leaving 10 bases between them. The CDR3 spans 13 residues. The germline V gene has CDR1 GTSNPN and CDR2 SVGIG (reference sequence).